A selection of T cell receptor beta chains follows, all from one sample in a study of blood T cell repertoires in COVID-19. TCRdb's table, derived via immunoSEQ multiplex PCR, lists solely in-frame clones and lacks some. This table holds about 120,000 clones, over 60% found once. Sequences were obtained from peripheral blood. The receptors here all came from a human donor in a cohort sampled during active COVID-19. CDR3s include the opening cysteine and the closing phenylalanine or tryptophan. D genes are given only for firm matches. Where a row states a size, it is once, few, many or the class of an expanded clone; other rows omit it.

size	V	D	J	CDR3	DNA
-	TRBV7-9	-	TRBJ1-2	CASSSGVIYGYTF	TGTGCCAGCAGCTCCGGGGTAATCTATGGCTACACCTTC
-	TRBV20-1	-	TRBJ1-3	CSARAGNTIYF	TGCAGTGCTAGGGCCGGAAACACCATATATTTT
-	TRBV6-1	-	TRBJ1-1	CASSEWRYTEAFF	TGTGCCAGCAGTGAGTGGAGGTACACTGAAGCTTTCTTT
-	TRBV7-7	TRBD2	TRBJ2-7	CASSLGAGGSYEQYF	TGTGCTAGCAGCTTAGGGGCGGGGGGCTCCTACGAGCAGTACTTC
-	TRBV4-1	-	TRBJ1-2	CASSQVRETSYGYTF	TGCGCCAGCAGCCAAGTAAGGGAGACGAGCTATGGCTACACCTTC
once	TRBV6-2/TRBV6-3	TRBD1	TRBJ1-5	CASSYWGQGLNQPQHF	TGTGCCAGCAGTTACTGGGGACAGGGCCTTAATCAGCCCCAGCATTTT
-	TRBV27	-	TRBJ2-7	CASSFAGIGYEQYF	TGTGCCAGCAGTTTTGCGGGAATCGGATACGAGCAGTACTTC
once	TRBV27	-	TRBJ2-7	CASAGKSSYEQYF	TGTGCCAGCGCGGGGAAGAGCTCCTACGAGCAGTACTTC
-	TRBV27	TRBD1	TRBJ1-5	CASSSHRGSNQPQHF	TGTGCCAGCAGCTCTCACAGGGGAAGCAATCAGCCCCAGCATTTT
-	TRBV7-9	-	TRBJ1-4	CASSLDPRGYSGSEKLFF	TGTGCCAGCAGCTTAGACCCCCGTGGGTACAGTGGGAGTGAAAAACTGTTTTTT
-	TRBV4-2	-	TRBJ1-6	CASSQDRQGNSPLHF	TGTGCCAGCAGCCAAGATAGGCAGGGGAATTCACCCCTCCACTTT
-	TRBV5-1	-	TRBJ2-7	CASSSDLYEQYF	TGCGCCAGCAGTTCCGACTTATACGAGCAGTACTTC